The 31 T cell receptor beta chains presented below share a single source sample, sequenced in a study of cytomegalovirus exposure and HLA in healthy donors (dated by TCRdb to about 2017). Receptors were amplified or captured by the immunoSEQ multiplex PCR assay. For the multiplex PCR, a mixture combining 60 forward primers for TCR Vbeta segments and 13 reverse primers for TCR Jbeta segments was used. Entries here come from immuneACCESS through TCRdb and include only in-frame sequences with V and J called. Some clones fail to appear in such tables; in the studies checked, an unresolved V gene covers under half of the shortfall, and the cause of the remainder is unknown. This sample is represented by over 150,000 clones; around 80% of them were singletons. 1% of the sample belongs to the ten largest clones. The sample comprised PBMCs. Receptors originate from a woman aged 45-65 years in good health and CMV-seropositive.

This clone was observed once. Other DNA sequences in the sample encode the same CDR3. The chain has TRBV19 and TRBJ2-3, with D maybe TRBD1 (6 bases). V lost 5 bases and J lost 3, with 15 bases in between. The length of the CDR3 is 15 residues. The V gene's germline CDR1 is LNHDA and CDR2 SQIVND (reference sequence). CDR3 protein: CASSPRAGVTDTQYF. The DNA of the CDR3 is TGTGCCAGTAGTCCCCGGGCAGGGGTGACAGATACGCAGTATTTT.

This chain uses TRBV7-8 with TRBJ2-7; maybe TRBD2 (6 bases). Trimming took 3 bases from V and 2 from J, leaving 8 bases between them. Germline CDR1 and CDR2: SGHVS and FQNEAQ. CDR3 size: 13 residues. The CDR3 DNA is TGTGCCAGCAGCTTTAGCGGACCCTACGAGCAGTACTTC. This codes for CASSFSGPYEQYF.

V gene TRBV5-4 combines with J gene TRBJ1-4, with 8 positions matching TRBD1. The CDR3 has 17 residues. J lost 5 bases, V lost 6 bases, and 15 bases had no gene match. Germline V gene lookup returns CDR1 SGHNT and CDR2 YYREEE (reference sequence). CDR3 residues: CASTRESQGGANEKLFF. The CDR3 region has the DNA TGTGCCAGCACCCGCGAGTCACAGGGGGGAGCGAATGAAAAACTGTTTTTT.

This clone was counted once. This chain links TRBV6-1 with TRBJ2-7; D may be TRBD1 (5 bases). Trimming stripped 7 bases from V and 0 bases from J, with 10 bases between. This CDR3 has 13 residues. From germline, CDR1 is MNHNS and CDR2 SASEGT. In DNA form, the CDR3 reads TGTGCCAGCACGGACATTAGCTCCTACGAGCAGTACTTC. Protein product: CASTDISSYEQYF.

This clone was seen only once. This chain links TRBV6-1 with TRBJ1-2, with 7 bases identical to TRBD1. With 11 bases clipped from V and 4 bases from J, the junction kept 16 bases outside the gene matches. Germline V gene data show CDR1 as MNHNS and CDR2 as SASEGT. This CDR3 contains 15 residues. CDR3 region: CASLLDRDRIYGYTF. The CDR3 nucleotides are TGTGCCTCACTCTTAGACAGGGACCGGATCTATGGCTACACCTTC.

J is TRBJ1-2 and V is TRBV5-6; 7 nucleotides line up with TRBD1. CDR3 length: 15 residues. CDR1 is SGHDT and CDR2 is YYEEEE in the germline V gene. Trimming at V came to 1 base and at J to 4 bases, leaving 7 bases not matched to a gene. CDR3 region: CASSLIGGVRYGYTF. The CDR3, as DNA: TGTGCCAGCAGCTTGATAGGGGGCGTACGCTATGGCTACACCTTC.

V gene TRBV20-1 combines with J gene TRBJ2-1, with D tentatively TRBD2 (6 bases). Deletions cut 3 bases from V and 7 bases from J, with 7 bases between. The CDR3 totals 11 residues. In germline, CDR1 is DFQATT, CDR2 SNEGSKA (reference sequence). The CDR3 sequence: CSARGTNEQFF. CDR3 nucleotide sequence: TGCAGTGCTAGGGGGACTAATGAGCAGTTCTTC.

The chain joins TRBV10-3 to TRBJ2-1, with D perhaps matching TRBD1 (6 bases). Germline lookup yields CDR1 ENHRY and CDR2 SYGVKD. The CDR3 is made up of 15 amino acids. V lost 5 bases, J lost 2 bases, and 13 bases lay in between. The CDR3 nucleotides are TGTGCCATCAGTACGGGACAAGGAGCCTACAATGAGCAGTTCTTC. This gives the protein CAISTGQGAYNEQFF.

V and J are TRBV7-2 and TRBJ1-1; TRBD1 is a possible D gene (5 bases). CDR1 and CDR2 (germline): SGHTA, FQGNSA. V was pared by 5 bases and J by 0 bases, with 13 bases between. This CDR3 comprises 15 residues. Written as DNA, the CDR3 is TGTGCCAGCAGCCCCAACCGGGGGGTGAACACTGAAGCTTTCTTT. Its protein product is CASSPNRGVNTEAFF.

The chain recombines TRBV7-2 with TRBJ2-7; D is perhaps TRBD1 (6 bases). CDR1 is SGHTA, CDR2 FQGNSA, per germline. This CDR3 comprises 14 residues. V lost 4 bases to trimming and J lost 3 bases, with 13 bases between them. Here the CDR3 reads CASSSGVRFYEQYF. CDR3 DNA sequence: TGTGCCAGCAGCTCAGGGGTCCGCTTCTACGAGCAGTACTTC.

Only one count was recorded for this clone. The chain recombines TRBV5-1 with TRBJ2-7; 8 bases agree with TRBD1. J was trimmed by 4 bases and V by 4 bases; bases with no gene match: 19. The CDR3 contains 18 residues. Germline assignment: CDR1 SGHRS and CDR2 YFSETQ. The CDR3 DNA sequence: TGCGCCAGCAGCGGGGGGCAGGGGGCCGCCGGACTGGGGTACGAGCAGTACTTC. Protein sequence: CASSGGQGAAGLGYEQYF. Filled out from reference TRBV5-1 and TRBJ2-7, the complete variable domain reads KAGVTQTPRYLIKTRGQQVTLSCSPISGHRSVSWYQQTPGQGLQFLFEYFSETQRNKGNFPGRFSGRQFSNSRSEMNVSTLELGDSALYLCASSGGQGAAGLGYEQYFGPGTRLTVT.

The rearrangement joins TRBV27 to TRBJ1-4, with 8 bases aligning to TRBD1. V gave up 5 bases and J gave up 8 bases; unmatched junction bases: 7. Germline V gene lookup returns CDR1 MNHEY and CDR2 SMNVEV (reference sequence). This CDR3 is 14 amino acids long. The CDR3 reads CASSTDRVGEKLFF. CDR3 bases: TGTGCCAGCAGTACGGACAGGGTAGGGGAAAAACTGTTTTTT.

The chain is built from TRBV6-4 and TRBJ2-1, with 8 bases aligning to TRBD1. V shed 6 bases, J shed 6 bases, and the junction held 10 bases outside the gene matches. This CDR3 region has 15 residues. The germline V gene has CDR1 MRHNA and CDR2 SNTAGT. The CDR3 bases are TGTGCCAGCAGCGAGATCGACAGGGGAGCCAATGAGCAGTTCTTC. Amino acid sequence: CASSEIDRGANEQFF.

The V call is TRBV9, the J call TRBJ2-2, with TRBD2 matching over 9 bases. This CDR3 has 17 amino acids. Germline V CDR1 and CDR2: SGDLS, YYNGEE. V lost 0 bases to trimming and J lost 6 bases; unmatched junction nucleotides: 9. CDR3 region: CASSVGGRGGPSGELFF. The CDR3 DNA is TGTGCCAGCAGCGTAGGAGGGCGGGGGGGCCCGTCCGGGGAGCTGTTTTTT.

The chain has TRBV4-3 and TRBJ2-3; 8 bases fit TRBD2. Looked up from germline, CDR1 is LGHNA and CDR2 is YSLEER. V lost 3 bases to trimming and J lost 4 bases; unmatched junction nucleotides: 9. This CDR3 is 16 amino acids long. The CDR3 coding sequence is TGCGCCAGCAGCCAGTGGGGAGCGGGGGCGGCAGATACGCAGTATTTT. This codes for CASSQWGAGAADTQYF.

This rearrangement joins TRBV5-5 to TRBJ2-5; 7 bases fit TRBD1. The germline V gene has CDR1 SGHKS and CDR2 YYEKEE (reference sequence). Trimming took 1 base from V and 5 from J; bases not matched to a gene: 8. The CDR3 runs 15 residues. For the CDR3, the DNA is TGTGCCAGCAGCTTGTGGCCAGGGGGTCGGGAGACCCAGTACTTC. Its translation: CASSLWPGGRETQYF.

This clone was detected only a few times. The V call is TRBV11-2, the J call TRBJ2-5, with D tentatively TRBD2 (6 bases). Trimming took off 4 bases at V and 4 bases at J, with 10 bases between the two ends. CDR1 SGHAT and CDR2 FQNNGV come from the germline V gene. This CDR3 spans 13 amino acids. The CDR3: CASSSGRIETQYF. CDR3 in DNA: TGTGCCAGCAGCTCGGGGAGGATAGAGACCCAGTACTTC.

Comment on this clone: Mismatch with germline at one junction end may stem from a read error. This sequence joins TRBV7-9 and TRBJ1-2; 10 bases fit TRBD1. Germline loops: CDR1 SEHNR, CDR2 FQNEAQ (reference sequence). The CDR3 has 18 residues. CDR3 nucleotide sequence: TGTTCCAGCAGCACCTGGGGACAGGGGATGGCCTCGGGCTATGGCTACACCTTC. It encodes CSSSTWGQGMASGYGYTF.

The V and J genes are TRBV6-4 and TRBJ2-2; 7 bases match TRBD1. With V trimmed by 5 bases and J by 6 bases, 18 bases remained unmatched. Germline V gives CDR1 MRHNA, CDR2 SNTAGT. This CDR3 has 18 amino acids. The DNA for the CDR3 is TGTGCCAGCAGTCGCCATCCTCGGGACAGCTTAACCTCCGGGGAGCTGTTTTTT. Translating it yields CASSRHPRDSLTSGELFF.

The V and J genes are TRBV28 and TRBJ1-1; D ambiguous. The germline V gene has CDR1 MDHEN and CDR2 SYDVKM. This CDR3 is built from 14 residues. Trimming cost V 6 bases and J 4 bases, with 15 bases left between them. This CDR3 reads CASRVLEDGTEAFF. As DNA, the CDR3 is TGTGCCAGCAGGGTTTTGGAGGATGGCACTGAAGCTTTCTTT.

The chain links TRBV28 to TRBJ1-2; the D gene is possibly TRBD1 (6 bases). V lost 4 bases and J lost 6, with 18 bases in between. The CDR3 has 15 residues. Germline values: CDR1 MDHEN, CDR2 SYDVKM. CDR3 amino acids: CASSSLVTGPNGYTF. CDR3 DNA: TGTGCCAGCAGTTCCCTCGTAACAGGGCCGAATGGCTACACCTTC.

This clone was found a few times. The rearrangement joins TRBV9 to TRBJ2-1; 7 nucleotides align to TRBD2. CDR1 SGDLS and CDR2 YYNGEE come from the germline V gene. Trimming removed 3 bases from V and 2 bases from J; junction bases left unmatched: 8. The CDR3 length is 16 residues. CDR3 in amino acids: CASSALAVGPYNEQFF. CDR3 nucleotides: TGTGCCAGCAGCGCCCTAGCGGTGGGCCCCTACAATGAGCAGTTCTTC.

This clone was seen a few times. The V call is TRBV10-3, the J call TRBJ1-2, with a weak D call TRBD1 (6 bases). Trimming left V 4 bases short and J 4 bases short, with 13 bases between. This CDR3 spans 14 amino acids. Germline loops: CDR1 ENHRY, CDR2 SYGVKD. CDR3 in amino acids: CAISVGRGIYGYTF. For the CDR3, the DNA is TGTGCCATCAGTGTTGGCAGGGGCATCTATGGCTACACCTTC.

This clone was picked up one time. One end of the junction fails to match germline, which may point to a read error. The chain links TRBV7-9 to TRBJ1-2, with unresolved D. The CDR3 is 11 residues long. Per the germline V gene, CDR1 is SEHNR and CDR2 is FQNEAQ (reference sequence). The CDR3 region is CSSSFEAGYTF. CDR3 in DNA: TGTTCCAGCAGCTTTGAAGCAGGCTACACCTTC.

The chain carries TRBV5-5 and TRBJ2-1; 10 bases map to TRBD1. The CDR3 runs 15 residues. Germline V gene lookup returns CDR1 SGHKS and CDR2 YYEKEE (reference sequence). J gave up 4 bases and V 5 bases, and 6 bases lay outside the gene matches. CDR3 sequence (DNA): TGTGCCAGCAGAACGGGACAGGGGTCATACAATGAGCAGTTCTTC. Translated: CASRTGQGSYNEQFF.

V is TRBV5-4 and J is TRBJ2-3, with no clear D. CDR1 is SGHNT and CDR2 is YYREEE in the germline V gene (reference sequence). The CDR3 loop spans 15 amino acids. V lost 0 bases and J 1 base, leaving 9 bases between the germline ends. The DNA of the CDR3 is TGTGCCAGCAGCTTGGCCCAGGTACGCACAGATACGCAGTATTTT. This translates into CASSLAQVRTDTQYF.

This rearrangement joins TRBV19 to TRBJ2-5, with 8 bases lining up with TRBD2. The CDR3 extends over 15 amino acids. V lost 5 bases to trimming and J lost 2 bases; unmatched junction nucleotides: 7. CDR1 and CDR2 from the germline V gene are LNHDA and SQIVND (reference sequence). The CDR3 loop reads CASSPDSGNQETQYF. CDR3 DNA sequence: TGTGCCAGTAGTCCCGATAGCGGGAATCAAGAGACCCAGTACTTC.

This chain links TRBV4-2 with TRBJ2-7; TRBD1 is a possible D gene (6 bases). The CDR3 is made up of 15 amino acids. Trimming left V 0 bases short and J 3 bases short, with 12 bases between. Per the germline V gene, CDR1 is LGHNA and CDR2 is YNFKEQ. CDR3 nucleotide sequence: TGTGCCAGCAGCCAAGACCGACAGGCCTACTACGAGCAGTACTTC. Translated, it gives CASSQDRQAYYEQYF.

The rearrangement links TRBV19 to TRBJ2-2; TRBD1 matches 8 bases. Germline loops: CDR1 LNHDA, CDR2 SQIVND (reference sequence). This CDR3 comprises 14 residues. V was pared by 8 bases and J by 7 bases, with 9 bases of the junction left unmatched. The CDR3 nucleotides read TGTGCCAGTCGGTCCAGGGGGCTTGTCGGGGAGCTGTTTTTT. This gives the protein CASRSRGLVGELFF.

The genes are TRBV5-4 and TRBJ2-7; D perhaps matches TRBD2 (6 bases). CDR1 is SGHNT and CDR2 is YYREEE in the germline V gene (reference sequence). The CDR3 contains 15 residues. Trimming stripped 1 base from V and 2 bases from J, with 13 bases between. The CDR3 spells CASSLYRGTPYEQYF. CDR3 DNA sequence: TGTGCCAGCAGCTTGTATCGAGGGACTCCCTACGAGCAGTACTTC.

The chain recombines TRBV30 with TRBJ1-1; D might be TRBD1 (6 bases). The V end was cut by 4 bases, the J end by 2 bases, with 11 bases between. From germline, CDR1 is GTSNPN and CDR2 SVGIG (reference sequence). The CDR3 consists of 13 residues. CDR3 region: CAWNKGENTEAFF. The CDR3 nucleotides read TGTGCCTGGAATAAGGGGGAAAACACTGAAGCTTTCTTT.